These 3 T cell receptor beta chains came from one sample sequenced in a study of T cells in Graves' hyperthyroidism and ophthalmopathy. Amplified TCR beta CDR3 regions derived from RNA transcripts. RT-PCR in the first round (using the HTBI primer set) targeted the TCR CDR3. TCRdb passed the multiplex PCR reads through MiXCR, listing each CDR3 protein once. The sample has roughly 420,000 distinct CDR3 sequences; approximately 14% are singletons. Specimen: blood. The source is a woman between 18 and 30 years old with Graves' hyperthyroidism.

The chain combines TRBV9 with TRBJ2-3; 14 nucleotides align to TRBD2. J gave up 3 bases and V 1 base, and 7 bases lay outside the gene matches. This CDR3 region has 18 residues. Germline V gene lookup returns CDR1 SGDLS and CDR2 YYNGEE. The CDR3 sequence: CASSVRGLAGGLTDTQYF. CDR3 bases: TGTGCCAGCAGCGTAAGAGGACTAGCGGGGGGACTTACAGATACGCAGTATTTT.

The rearrangement uses TRBV2 and TRBJ1-5; 9 bases match TRBD1. Germline lookup yields CDR1 SNHLY and CDR2 FYNNEI. The CDR3 consists of 14 residues. V was clipped by 4 bases and J by 6 bases; unmatched bases: 4. CDR3 in DNA: TGTGCCAGCAGTGGGGGACAGGGTCCTCAGCCCCAGCATTTT. Translated: CASSGGQGPQPQHF.

This CDR3 reads CASSMGGGNTEAFF. The CDR3 DNA sequence: TGTGCCAGTAGTATGGGTGGGGGCAATACTGAAGCTTTCTTT. The chain joins TRBV19 to TRBJ1-1; tentatively, D is TRBD1 (6 bases). CDR1 is LNHDA, CDR2 SQIVND, per germline (reference sequence). There are 14 residues in the CDR3. Trimming cost V 3 bases and J 5 bases, with 13 bases left between them.